This TCR beta chain was found in a study of blood T cells in healthy people across ages. Germline V gene sequence: CDR1 LNHDA, CDR2 SQIVND (reference sequence). After removal of 9 bases from V and 2 bases from J, the junction contained 8 bases not matched to a gene. The CDR3 contains 14 residues. A minimum of 6 micrograms of total RNA was extracted per sample. This clonotype has at least ten counts. With a J-beta primer mix and a sample-barcoded 5' primer, a second PCR ran about 7 to 12 cycles. TCRdb analysed the 5' RACE reads with MiXCR anew, one entry per CDR3 protein. Here the sample spans about 1,800,000 distinct CDR3 sequences, about 30% being singletons.

The clonotype originates from a woman aged 30 to 39 in good health. The chain recombines TRBV19 with TRBJ2-7, with 9 bases aligning to TRBD1. Sequenced: blood. The CDR3 here is CASSTGTGPYEQYF. The CDR3 nucleotides are TGTGCCAGCAGCACCGGGACAGGGCCCTACGAGCAGTACTTC.